This record covers a single T cell receptor (beta chain). This clone was observed a few times. Its target antigen remains unknown. No base quality values were provided; no much bigger clone lies one nucleotide off. This entry is derived from a study of intratumoral heterogeneity in liver cancer. Study-wide context: In the full roughly 13-patient cohort, the median age was 63 years and the majority of patients were male. To investigate intratumor heterogeneity, the study integrated RNA-seq, DNA sequencing, TCR-seq and SNP array data drawn from multiple regions of hepatocellular carcinoma specimens. Of the roughly 71 multiregional samples collected from roughly 15 HCC patients in the overall cohort, under 55 were tumoral regions and roughly 20 were adjacent nontumoral regions. Results the study describes overall, beyond this receptor: A relatively low patient number and under-sampled tumor-infiltrating lymphocyte representation were acknowledged by the authors as limitations.

TCR beta chain CDR3 regions were sequenced from genomic DNA using the immunoSEQ assay. Primers annealing to V and J segments amplified rearranged VDJ segments. The original methods were these. The ImmunoSeq Analyzer software was used to compute clonality and richness metrics. Clones with differential abundance between regions were identified with Fisher's exact test combined with a beta-binomial method for additional stringency. TCRdb retrieved this table from immuneACCESS and kept in-frame rearrangements only. Not all clones are present; in checked studies, unresolved V genes account for under half, and no reason is known for the remainder. V, J and clone size were drawn from that table, and D and trimming were deduced from the DNA. The sample profile shows roughly 5,700 clones; approximately 72% of them were found once. More than 20% of the sample goes to the ten largest clones. Every patient had early-stage hepatocellular carcinoma and received no therapy prior to surgical resection. No macroscopic evidence of necrosis or hemorrhage was present in the sampled areas. In a couple of patients, TCR sequencing (ImmunoSeq) was performed on multiple regions. Frozen resection tissue samples were collected at least 1 cm apart from each other. The N label marked samples taken from nontumoral liver tissue adjacent to the tumor. Genomic DNA was extracted from bulk tissue using the DNeasy blood and tissue kit.

CDR1 and CDR2 were assigned from the germline V gene as MNHEY and SVGAGI. From its cysteine to its phenylalanine, the CDR3 spans 14 amino acids. The sequence is cut down to CDR3 DNA, 42 bases in frame from base 1. V is cut by 0 bases and J by 1 base, and the space between the germline ends is 7 bases. The clonotype was recovered from a man between 65 and 85 years old with hepatocellular carcinoma. Sequenced material: tumor-adjacent normal tissue, taken before any cancer treatment. The V and J genes are TRBV6-5 and TRBJ2-7; the D segment cannot be called with confidence. The bases read TGTGCCAGCAGTTACTCCCCCCAGTCCTACGAGCAGTACTTC. This yields the protein CASSYSPQSYEQYF.